The 16 T cell receptor beta chains listed next were all sequenced from one sample in a study of beta chain features in type 1 diabetes. Every bit of the isolated RNA underwent reverse transcription, so sequencing read expressed TCRB transcripts. The assay was immunoSEQ multiplex PCR, and TCRdb's table has in-frame clones only and misses some. The table lists approximately 60,000 clones, around 63% of them singletons. The sample taken for sequencing was Tregs from blood. Receptor source: a woman aged 18-29 years in good health.

This rearrangement joins TRBV18 to TRBJ1-3, with TRBD1 matching over 10 bases. Germline V gene data show CDR1 as KGHSH and CDR2 as LQKENI. The CDR3 loop spans 17 amino acids. The J segment lost 0 bases and the V segment lost 1 base, leaving 3 bases of the junction unmatched. CDR3 sequence (DNA): TGTGCCAGCTCACCACAGGGACAGGGGTCCTCTGGAAACACCATATATTTT. Translating it yields CASSPQGQGSSGNTIYF.

The rearrangement uses TRBV5-4 and TRBJ2-5; 9 nucleotides match TRBD1. Germline V gives CDR1 SGHNT, CDR2 YYREEE (reference sequence). This CDR3 spans 15 amino acids. V lost 5 bases to trimming and J lost 11 bases; unmatched junction nucleotides: 16. CDR3 nucleotides: TGTGCCAGCAGGTTTACCGGGACAGGGTCCCGAGAGCAGTACTTC. It yields the protein CASRFTGTGSREQYF.

The sample holds a few counts of this clone. V is TRBV11-1 and J is TRBJ2-1, with a weak D call TRBD2 (5 bases). Deletions cut 5 bases from V and 2 bases from J, with 7 bases between. The V gene's germline CDR1 is SGHAT and CDR2 FQDESV (reference sequence). The CDR3 extends over 13 amino acids. The CDR3, as DNA: TGTGCCAGCAGCCCCGGGACCTACAATGAGCAGTTCTTC. Translating it yields CASSPGTYNEQFF.

This clone was seen more than once but under ten times. The genes are TRBV7-9 and TRBJ1-2; D may be TRBD1 (5 bases). In germline, CDR1 is SEHNR, CDR2 FQNEAQ (reference sequence). Trimming took off 3 bases at V and 4 bases at J, with 6 bases between the two ends. This CDR3 has 12 residues. In nucleotides, the CDR3 is TGTGCCAGCAGCTTGGGACTCTATGGCTACACCTTC. The encoded protein is CASSLGLYGYTF.

This chain joins TRBV11-2 and TRBJ2-7, with unresolved D. CDR1 SGHAT and CDR2 FQNNGV come from the germline V gene. V lost 0 bases and J lost 0, with 12 bases in between. This CDR3 contains 16 residues. The chain's CDR3 is CASSLDLGGISYEQYF. The CDR3 coding sequence is TGTGCCAGCAGCTTAGATCTTGGCGGAATCTCCTACGAGCAGTACTTC.

The chain links TRBV19 to TRBJ2-3, with D possibly TRBD2 on 6 matching bases. The germline V gene has CDR1 LNHDA and CDR2 SQIVND (reference sequence). This CDR3 is 12 amino acids long. The CDR3, as DNA: TGTGCTGCCGGGAGAAACACAGATACGCAGTATTTT. This gives the protein CAAGRNTDTQYF.

The chain is built from TRBV2 and TRBJ2-3; tentatively, D is TRBD2 (5 bases). In germline, CDR1 is SNHLY, CDR2 FYNNEI. This CDR3 comprises 14 residues. Trimming left V 8 bases short and J 0 bases short, with 12 bases between. CDR3 coding DNA: TGTGCCAGCCGGGGTGCCGTGAGCACAGATACGCAGTATTTT. It specifies CASRGAVSTDTQYF.

Only a few counts were recorded for this clone. This chain uses TRBV7-2 with TRBJ2-7, with D possibly TRBD2 on 5 matching bases. The CDR3 sequence is 13 residues long. Germline V gives CDR1 SGHTA, CDR2 FQGNSA. The V end lost 6 bases, the J end lost 2 bases, and 11 bases lay between the germline ends. In DNA, the CDR3 is TGTGCCAGCAGTAGGACTGGGCCCTACGAGCAGTACTTC. Its protein is CASSRTGPYEQYF.

The chain couples TRBV7-2 to TRBJ1-2; a possible D gene is TRBD1 (6 bases). The CDR3 consists of 16 residues. Trimming stripped 5 bases from V and 3 bases from J, with 19 bases between. In germline, CDR1 is SGHTA, CDR2 FQGNSA. DNA of the CDR3: TGTGCCAGCAGCATTACAACCGGGACATTGCACTATGGCTACACCTTC. This codes for CASSITTGTLHYGYTF.

This clone has just a few counts. The chain recombines TRBV5-1 with TRBJ2-5; 10 nucleotides align to TRBD2. CDR1 and CDR2 from the germline V gene are SGHRS and YFSETQ. Trimming removed 5 bases from V and 3 bases from J; junction bases left unmatched: 4. This CDR3 is built from 14 residues. The CDR3 region is CASRRTSGEETQYF. The CDR3 DNA reads TGCGCCAGCAGACGGACTAGCGGCGAAGAGACCCAGTACTTC.

This clone appeared once. The rearrangement links TRBV7-2 to TRBJ2-2, with 10 bases aligning to TRBD1. CDR1 is SGHTA, CDR2 FQGNSA, per germline. This CDR3 is built from 17 residues. Trimming cost V 5 bases and J 3 bases; bases outside gene matches: 9. CDR3 nucleotide sequence: TGTGCCAGCAGCCTACTCCGGACAGGGGGGGACACCGGGGAGCTGTTTTTT. It specifies CASSLLRTGGDTGELFF.

The J gene is TRBJ2-2, the V gene TRBV11-3; 13 bases map to TRBD2. Germline V lookup: CDR1 SGHNT, CDR2 YENEEA. The CDR3 consists of 17 residues. The ends lost 5 bases at V and 5 bases at J; junction bases unmatched: 8. CDR3 loop: CASSSGLAGVETGELFF. The DNA for the CDR3 is TGTGCCAGCAGCAGCGGACTAGCGGGAGTTGAGACCGGGGAGCTGTTTTTT.

V and J are TRBV6-6 and TRBJ2-7; tentative D call: TRBD2 (5 bases). Germline lookup yields CDR1 MNHNY and CDR2 SVGAGI (reference sequence). With 0 bases removed from V and 6 bases from J, the gap between germline ends came to 18 bases. CDR3 length equals 16 residues. DNA of the CDR3: TGTGCCAGCAGTTACTCATCCGGAGGACTCCCGTCCGAGCAGTACTTC. Its translation is CASSYSSGGLPSEQYF.

V usage is TRBV6-1 and J usage is TRBJ2-1; the match to TRBD1 covers 12 bases. V was pared by 5 bases and J by 10 bases, with 6 bases of the junction left unmatched. This CDR3 has 14 residues. From germline, CDR1 is MNHNS and CDR2 SASEGT. The CDR3 region has the DNA TGTGCCAGCAGTAGGGACAGGGGGCGCGGAGAGCAGTTCTTC. Protein product: CASSRDRGRGEQFF.

This chain links TRBV10-3 with TRBJ2-5, with 7 bases identical to TRBD1. The V gene end was trimmed by 4 bases and the J gene end by 1 base; junction bases not matched to a gene: 3. The germline V gene has CDR1 ENHRY and CDR2 SYGVKD. This CDR3 region has 14 residues. In DNA, the CDR3 is TGTGCCATCAGTGGTGGGACAGTCCAAGAGACCCAGTACTTC. Its protein is CAISGGTVQETQYF.

This rearrangement joins TRBV7-8 to TRBJ2-7, with TRBD2 matching over 9 bases. The V gene end was trimmed by 0 bases and the J gene end by 4 bases; junction bases not matched to a gene: 10. Germline V gene data show CDR1 as SGHVS and CDR2 as FQNEAQ. This CDR3 has 17 residues. As DNA, the CDR3 is TGTGCCAGCAGCTTAGCGCAGGGCCGGCTAGCGGGATACGAGCAGTACTTC. Translated, it gives CASSLAQGRLAGYEQYF.